The clone carrying this T cell receptor beta chain was detected only a few times. The sample comes from a study of blood T cell repertoires in COVID-19. Looking at the study overall: Material from acute and convalescent COVID-19 was sourced from the United States, Italy and Spain. Nucleic acid was either cDNA or gDNA, and it came from T cells, B-cell-depleted T cells, or PBMCs.

Libraries were prepared by immunoSEQ multiplex PCR; TCRdb keeps only in-frame clonotypes and omits some of them. The table lists about 240,000 clones, around 89% of them singletons, with more than 3.5% in the top ten. The CDR3 spans 12 residues. The germline V gene encodes CDR1 SQVTM and CDR2 ANQGSEA. V is TRBV29-1 and J is TRBJ1-3; tentative D call: TRBD1 (5 bases). The sample was PBMCs or T cells enriched from blood (not recorded which). The origin of this receptor is a young woman who had recovered from COVID-19. The CDR3 here is CGWGLGGNTIYF. For the CDR3, the DNA is TGCGGATGGGGCCTAGGAGGAAACACCATATATTTT.